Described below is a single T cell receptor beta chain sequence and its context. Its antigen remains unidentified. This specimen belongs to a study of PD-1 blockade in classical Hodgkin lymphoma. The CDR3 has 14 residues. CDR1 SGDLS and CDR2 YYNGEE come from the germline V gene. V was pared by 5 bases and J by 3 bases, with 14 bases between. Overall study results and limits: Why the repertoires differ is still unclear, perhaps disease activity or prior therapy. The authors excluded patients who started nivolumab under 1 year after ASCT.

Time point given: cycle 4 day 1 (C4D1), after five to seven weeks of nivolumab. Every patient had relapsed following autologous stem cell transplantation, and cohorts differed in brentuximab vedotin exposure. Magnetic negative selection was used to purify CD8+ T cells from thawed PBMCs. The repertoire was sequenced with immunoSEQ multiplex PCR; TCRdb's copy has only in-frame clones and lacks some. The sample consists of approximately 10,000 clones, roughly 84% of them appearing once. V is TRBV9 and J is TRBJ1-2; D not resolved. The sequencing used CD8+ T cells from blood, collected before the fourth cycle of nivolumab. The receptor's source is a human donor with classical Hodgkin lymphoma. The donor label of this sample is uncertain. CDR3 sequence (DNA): TGTGCCAGCAGATCCACGAGCAGGCACTATGGCTACACCTTC. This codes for CASRSTSRHYGYTF.